The rows below give T cell receptor beta chains drawn from one sample of a study of T cells in Graves' hyperthyroidism and ophthalmopathy. In TCRdb, the multiplex PCR reads were re-called with MiXCR into one record per CDR3 protein. The repertoire holds about 600,000 distinct CDR3 sequences, with more than 13% as singletons. The specimen sequenced was blood. These receptors originate from a young woman with Graves' ophthalmopathy. CDR3s include the opening cysteine and the closing phenylalanine or tryptophan. The order of the fields is J gene, V gene, clone size, D gene, CDR3 protein, CDR3 DNA. A D gene is named only where the DNA matches it firmly. Clone size appears in some rows only: once, few, many, or a class for an expanded clone.

TRBJ2-1 | TRBV20-1 | many | NA | CSADGEGSYNEQFF | TGCAGTGCTGACGGTGAGGGGTCCTACAATGAGCAGTTCTTC
TRBJ2-4 | TRBV2 | NA | NA | CASSEWNGLGAKNIQYF | TGTGCCAGCAGTGAATGGAATGGCTTGGGGGCCAAAAACATTCAGTACTTC
TRBJ2-1 | TRBV20-1 | many | NA | CSARVTLYNEQFF | TGCAGTGCTAGAGTAACACTCTACAATGAGCAGTTCTTC
TRBJ1-2 | TRBV4-2 | few | NA | CASSPSAPQINYGYTF | TGTGCCAGCAGCCCCTCCGCGCCACAGATAAACTATGGCTACACCTTC
TRBJ2-6 | TRBV19 | few | TRBD1 | CASKYGTGPFGANVLTF | TGTGCCAGTAAATATGGGACAGGGCCATTTGGGGCCAACGTCCTGACTTTC
TRBJ1-2 | TRBV19 | many | TRBD1 | CASSAGTGGAWGYGYTF | TGTGCCAGTAGTGCCGGGACAGGGGGCGCGTGGGGCTATGGCTACACCTTC
TRBJ1-5 | TRBV12-5 | NA | NA | CASGLGQDYNQPQHF | TGTGCTAGTGGTTTGGGACAGGACTACAATCAGCCCCAGCATTTT
TRBJ1-6 | TRBV7-2 | NA | NA | CASSVRDSANSPLHF | TGTGCCAGCAGCGTGAGGGACTCGGCCAATTCACCCCTCCACTTT
TRBJ1-5 | TRBV6-2/TRBV6-3 | many | NA | CASSYSSRNQPQHF | TGTGCCAGCAGTTACAGCTCAAGGAATCAGCCCCAGCATTTT
TRBJ2-2 | TRBV27 | NA | NA | CASSLSYRTNTGELFF | TGTGCCAGCAGTTTATCCTACAGGACTAACACCGGGGAGCTGTTTTTT
TRBJ1-5 | TRBV19 | NA | NA | CASRFYNQPQHF | TGTGCCAGCAGGTTCTACAATCAGCCCCAGCATTTT
TRBJ2-1 | TRBV7-3 | many | TRBD2 | CASSPARPGLAGNEQFF | TGTGCCAGCAGCCCGGCACGACCGGGACTAGCGGGCAATGAGCAGTTCTTC
TRBJ1-1 | TRBV20-1 | many | NA | CSAREGAREEIGAFF | TGCAGTGCTAGAGAGGGGGCCCGGGAGGAGATTGGAGCTTTCTTT
TRBJ2-1 | TRBV28 | many | TRBD2 | CASSSLCLAGGPRDNEQFF | TGTGCCAGCAGTAGTTTATGTCTAGCGGGAGGGCCACGAGATAATGAGCAGTTCTTC
TRBJ2-2 | TRBV27 | NA | NA | CASSVEGTANTGELFF | TGTGCCAGCAGTGTGGAGGGGACCGCGAACACCGGGGAGCTGTTTTTT
TRBJ2-1 | TRBV6-1 | many | TRBD2 | CASNPGNSGSSWGNEQFF | TGTGCCAGCAATCCAGGAAATAGCGGGAGTTCCTGGGGAAATGAGCAGTTCTTC
TRBJ2-7 | TRBV7-8 | many | TRBD1 | CASSLRDRVNYEQYF | TGTGCCAGCAGCTTAAGGGACAGGGTAAACTACGAGCAGTACTTC
TRBJ2-1 | TRBV20-1 | NA | TRBD2 | CSARDGGSGTLTYNEQFF | TGCAGTGCTAGAGATGGGGGTAGCGGGACTCTCACTTACAATGAGCAGTTCTTC
TRBJ1-1 | TRBV14 | many | NA | CASSPLGGLVGTEAFF | TGTGCCAGCAGCCCGCTGGGGGGGTTAGTTGGCACTGAAGCTTTCTTT
TRBJ2-7 | TRBV7-2 | many | NA | CASSFLSTGSYEQYF | TGTGCCAGCAGCTTCCTCTCGACAGGATCCTACGAGCAGTACTTC
TRBJ2-2 | TRBV10-3 | NA | NA | CAMQTGNTGELFF | TGTGCCATGCAGACTGGGAACACCGGGGAGCTGTTTTTT
TRBJ1-2 | TRBV24-1 | few | NA | CATSADWTAQGYTF | TGTGCCACCAGTGCGGACTGGACGGCCCAGGGCTACACCTTC
TRBJ1-6 | TRBV6-1 | NA | NA | CASTAQSPYNSPLHF | TGTGCCAGTACGGCACAGAGCCCCTATAATTCACCCCTCCACTTT
TRBJ2-3 | TRBV4-1 | few | NA | CASSPLPTGLRSTDTQYF | TGCGCCAGCAGCCCCCTCCCGACGGGGCTCCGAAGCACAGATACGCAGTATTTT
TRBJ1-2 | TRBV5-1 | few | TRBD1 | CASSPEQGGYYGYTF | TGCGCCAGCAGCCCGGAACAGGGGGGGTACTATGGCTACACCTTC
TRBJ2-1 | TRBV7-3 | many | NA | CASSLWGDAEQFF | TGTGCCAGCAGCTTATGGGGGGACGCTGAGCAGTTCTTC
TRBJ2-5 | TRBV2 | many | TRBD1 | CASSAGGSETQYF | TGTGCCAGCAGTGCAGGGGGTAGCGAGACCCAGTACTTC
TRBJ2-5 | TRBV5-1 | few | NA | CASSRTGGGYQETQYF | TGCGCCAGCAGCAGAACAGGCGGAGGGTACCAAGAGACCCAGTACTTC
TRBJ1-2 | TRBV27 | few | TRBD1 | CASSPDRLIGYTF | TGTGCCAGCAGTCCGGACAGGCTGATAGGCTACACCTTC
TRBJ2-1 | TRBV19 | few | NA | CASSGSARRFAYNEQFF | TGTGCCAGTAGTGGGTCCGCCCGGCGGTTCGCCTACAATGAGCAGTTCTTC
TRBJ1-4 | TRBV2 | many | TRBD1 | CASSKGQANEKLFF | TGTGCCAGCAGTAAAGGACAGGCTAATGAAAAACTGTTTTTT
TRBJ2-3 | TRBV10-3 | NA | TRBD1 | CAIRRQGGTDTQYF | TGTGCCATAAGAAGACAGGGCGGCACAGATACGCAGTATTTT
TRBJ1-1 | TRBV4-1 | few | NA | CASSPRDFGNTEAFF | TGCGCCAGCAGCCCCCGGGATTTCGGGAACACTGAAGCTTTCTTT
TRBJ1-3 | TRBV5-1 | many | NA | CASSLEYGMSGNTIYF | TGCGCCAGCAGCTTGGAATACGGGATGTCCGGAAACACCATATATTTT
TRBJ2-7 | TRBV24-1 | many | NA | CATSDYSPEGGYEQYF | TGTGCCACCAGTGACTACAGCCCCGAGGGAGGCTACGAGCAGTACTTC
TRBJ1-6 | TRBV5-6 | few | NA | CASSLGTALDSPLHF | TGTGCCAGCAGCCTAGGGACCGCCCTTGATTCACCCCTCCACTTT
TRBJ2-2 | TRBV6-4 | NA | TRBD2 | CASSPTGTTNTGELFF | TGTGCCAGCAGTCCCACCGGGACTACGAACACCGGGGAGCTGTTTTTT
TRBJ2-7 | TRBV11-2 | many | NA | CASSAKVTSYEQYF | TGTGCCAGCAGCGCGAAGGTGACTTCTTACGAGCAGTACTTC
TRBJ1-1 | TRBV6-1 | many | NA | CASSEQKNTEAFF | TGTGCCAGCAGTGAACAGAAGAACACTGAAGCTTTCTTT
TRBJ1-1 | TRBV28 | many | NA | CASMIGVTEAFF | TGTGCCAGCATGATCGGCGTGACTGAAGCTTTCTTT
TRBJ2-3 | TRBV6-5 | NA | NA | CASGYSGSTDTQYF | TGTGCCAGCGGTTACTCGGGCAGCACAGATACGCAGTATTTT